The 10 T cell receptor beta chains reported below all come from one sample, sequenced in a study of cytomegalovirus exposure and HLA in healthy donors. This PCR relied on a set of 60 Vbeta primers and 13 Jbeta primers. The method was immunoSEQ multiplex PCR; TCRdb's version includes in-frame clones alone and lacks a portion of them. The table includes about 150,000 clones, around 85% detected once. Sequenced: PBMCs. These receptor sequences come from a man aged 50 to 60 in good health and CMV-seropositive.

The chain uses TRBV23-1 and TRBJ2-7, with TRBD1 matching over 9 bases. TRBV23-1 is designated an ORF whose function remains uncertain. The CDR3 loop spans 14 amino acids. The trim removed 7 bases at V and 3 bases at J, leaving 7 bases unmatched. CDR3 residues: CASTYTGQGYEQYF. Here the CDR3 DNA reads TGCGCCAGCACCTACACGGGACAGGGCTACGAGCAGTACTTC.

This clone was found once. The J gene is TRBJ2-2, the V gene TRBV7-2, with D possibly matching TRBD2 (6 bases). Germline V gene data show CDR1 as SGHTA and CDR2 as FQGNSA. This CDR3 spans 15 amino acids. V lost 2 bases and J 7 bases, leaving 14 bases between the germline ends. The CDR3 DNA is TGTGCCAGCAGCTTAACCCCCCCGGGAGTCGGGGAGCTGTTTTTT. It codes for CASSLTPPGVGELFF.

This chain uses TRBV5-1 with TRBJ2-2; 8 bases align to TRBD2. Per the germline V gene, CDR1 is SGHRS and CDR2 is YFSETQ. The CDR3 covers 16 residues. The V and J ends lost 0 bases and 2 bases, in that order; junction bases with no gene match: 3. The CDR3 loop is CASSLERGPNTGELFF. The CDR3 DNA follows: TGCGCCAGCAGCTTGGAGCGGGGGCCTAACACCGGGGAGCTGTTTTTT.

The CDR3 protein is CASSDRGRNTQETQYF. CDR3 sequence (DNA): TGTGCCAGCAGCGACAGGGGGCGAAATACCCAAGAGACCCAGTACTTC. The chain combines TRBV5-6 with TRBJ2-5; 10 bases fit TRBD1. This CDR3 is 16 amino acids long. The V gene end was trimmed by 4 bases and the J gene end by 1 base; junction bases not matched to a gene: 7. The germline gives CDR1 SGHDT, CDR2 YYEEEE.

The chain's CDR3 is CASSLVLLVVGGPGEQFF. DNA for the CDR3: TGTGCCAGCAGCTTAGTTCTTCTTGTCGTGGGAGGGCCAGGGGAGCAGTTCTTC. The chain is built from TRBV7-9 and TRBJ2-1; 7 positions agree with TRBD2. Germline assignment: CDR1 SEHNR and CDR2 FQNEAQ (reference sequence). V was clipped by 1 base and J by 10 bases; unmatched bases: 19. The CDR3 has 18 amino acids.

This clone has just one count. In DNA, the CDR3 is TGTGCCAGCAGTGAATCCCCGTCGGGGACAGGGGATAATCAGCCCCAGCATTTT. Its translation is CASSESPSGTGDNQPQHF. The V call is TRBV6-1, the J call TRBJ1-5; TRBD1 matches 10 bases. The V and J ends lost 2 bases and 4 bases, in that order; junction bases with no gene match: 11. CDR1 MNHNS and CDR2 SASEGT come from the germline V gene. The CDR3 has 18 amino acids.

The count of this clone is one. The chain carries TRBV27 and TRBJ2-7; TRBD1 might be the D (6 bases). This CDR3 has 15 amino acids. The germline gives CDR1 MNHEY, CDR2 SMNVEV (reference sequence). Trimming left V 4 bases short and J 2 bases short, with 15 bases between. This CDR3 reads CASSWSGVGTYEQYF. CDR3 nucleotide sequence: TGTGCCAGCAGTTGGTCAGGGGTGGGGACCTACGAGCAGTACTTC.

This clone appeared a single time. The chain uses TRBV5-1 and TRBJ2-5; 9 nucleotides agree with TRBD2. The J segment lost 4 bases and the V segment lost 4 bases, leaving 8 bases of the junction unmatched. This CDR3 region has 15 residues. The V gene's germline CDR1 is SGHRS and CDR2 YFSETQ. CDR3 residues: CASSMTSGVGETQYF. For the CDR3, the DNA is TGCGCCAGCAGCATGACTAGCGGAGTCGGAGAGACCCAGTACTTC.

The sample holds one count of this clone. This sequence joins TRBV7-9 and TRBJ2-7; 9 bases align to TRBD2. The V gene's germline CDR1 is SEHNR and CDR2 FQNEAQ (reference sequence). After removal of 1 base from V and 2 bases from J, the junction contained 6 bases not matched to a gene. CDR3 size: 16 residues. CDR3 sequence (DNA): TGTGCCAGCAGCTTAGTCCCTAGCGGGGCGACCTACGAGCAGTACTTC. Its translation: CASSLVPSGATYEQYF. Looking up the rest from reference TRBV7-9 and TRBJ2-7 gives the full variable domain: DTGVSQNPRHKITKRGQNVTFRCDPISEHNRLYWYRQTLGQGPEFLTYFQNEAQLEKSRLLSDRFSAERPKGSFSTLEIQRTEQGDSAMYLCASSLVPSGATYEQYFGPGTRLTVT.

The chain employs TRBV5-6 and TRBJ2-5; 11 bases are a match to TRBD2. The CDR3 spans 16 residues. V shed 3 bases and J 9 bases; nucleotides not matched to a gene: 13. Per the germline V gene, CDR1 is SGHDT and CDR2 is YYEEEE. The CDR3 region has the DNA TGTGCCAGCAGCTACTTGGGGACTAGCGGCTTCGCGGCCCAGTACTTC. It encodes CASSYLGTSGFAAQYF.